The 17 T cell receptor beta chains in this list originate from one sample, sequenced in a study of cytomegalovirus exposure and HLA in healthy donors. The primer mix had 60 Vbeta and 13 Jbeta primers. TCRdb keeps only in-frame clones here, not all; method: immunoSEQ multiplex PCR. This table has about 160,000 clones, around 76% appearing once. Source material: PBMCs. The source is a female donor in good health and CMV-seronegative.

This chain connects TRBV19 to TRBJ1-1; weak D call: TRBD1 (6 bases). Trimming removed 3 bases from V and 6 bases from J, with 23 bases in between. Germline V gene lookup returns CDR1 LNHDA and CDR2 SQIVND (reference sequence). The CDR3 is made up of 17 amino acids. The CDR3: CASSIHRGGFFRAEAFF. The CDR3 coding sequence is TGTGCCAGTAGTATTCATAGGGGGGGTTTTTTCAGGGCTGAAGCTTTCTTT.

This clone appeared a few times. This chain links TRBV28 with TRBJ1-3; no reliable D call. V dropped 4 bases and J dropped 0 bases, with 7 bases sitting between them. Per germline, CDR1 MDHEN and CDR2 SYDVKM. The CDR3 is 14 residues long. This chain's CDR3 is CASSSSHSGNTIYF. The DNA of the CDR3 is TGTGCCAGCAGTTCGAGCCACTCTGGAAACACCATATATTTT.

The rearrangement joins TRBV9 to TRBJ2-3; 11 nucleotides match TRBD2. This CDR3 spans 17 amino acids. Germline CDR1 is SGDLS and CDR2 is YYNGEE. V shed 1 base and J 1 base; nucleotides not matched to a gene: 5. CDR3 loop: CASSVTILAGGTDTQYF. CDR3 DNA: TGTGCCAGCAGCGTAACGATACTAGCGGGGGGCACAGATACGCAGTATTTT.

The chain has TRBV7-9 and TRBJ2-7, with 9 bases identical to TRBD1. CDR1 is SEHNR and CDR2 is FQNEAQ in the germline V gene (reference sequence). The CDR3 spans 16 residues. The J segment lost 1 base and the V segment lost 5 bases, leaving 9 bases of the junction unmatched. In nucleotides, the CDR3 is TGTGCCAGCAGCCCCAGCAGGGACAGGGCATCCTACGAGCAGTACTTC. Amino acids: CASSPSRDRASYEQYF.

The CDR3 sequence is CASSTTTNEKLFF. CDR3 bases: TGCGCCAGCAGCACTACAACTAATGAAAAACTGTTTTTT. The V call is TRBV4-1, the J call TRBJ1-4; D remains ambiguous. V was cut by 5 bases and J by 0 bases, with 4 bases left in between. Germline CDR1 MGHRA, CDR2 YSYEKL. This CDR3 region has 13 residues.

This chain uses TRBV5-1 with TRBJ1-2; D remains ambiguous. CDR3 length: 12 residues. Germline V gene data show CDR1 as SGHRS and CDR2 as YFSETQ. V dropped 2 bases and J dropped 11 bases, with 13 bases sitting between them. The CDR3 spells CASSFTTGSYTF. For the CDR3, the DNA is TGCGCCAGCAGCTTTACGACGGGATCTTACACCTTC.

The chain uses TRBV7-2 and TRBJ2-7, with D possibly being TRBD1 (5 bases). The germline V and J ends were trimmed by 6 bases and 2 bases, with 17 bases remaining between them. Germline CDR1 reads SGHTA; CDR2 reads FQGNSA. This CDR3 comprises 15 residues. CDR3 residues: CASSPGQGITYEQYF. The CDR3 nucleotides are TGTGCCAGCAGTCCTGGGCAGGGAATTACCTACGAGCAGTACTTC.

The rearrangement links TRBV7-9 to TRBJ2-5; D not certain. Germline-derived CDR1 and CDR2 are SEHNR and FQNEAQ (reference sequence). The CDR3 extends over 13 amino acids. The V end lost 1 base, the J end lost 7 bases, and 10 bases lay between the germline ends. The CDR3 loop reads CASSLELHGTQYF. The CDR3 DNA reads TGTGCCAGCAGCTTAGAACTGCATGGGACCCAGTACTTC.

The chain is built from TRBV6-5 and TRBJ2-3, with TRBD2 identical over 7 bases. Germline V lookup: CDR1 MNHEY, CDR2 SVGAGI. The ends lost 0 bases at V and 0 bases at J; junction bases unmatched: 3. The CDR3 covers 16 residues. CDR3 region: CASSYSASGSTDTQYF. Here the CDR3 DNA reads TGTGCCAGCAGTTACTCCGCTAGCGGCAGCACAGATACGCAGTATTTT.

CDR3: CSATTGGGTEAFF. The CDR3, as DNA: TGCAGCGCCACGACAGGGGGCGGCACTGAAGCTTTCTTT. J is TRBJ1-1 and V is TRBV29-1, with 10 bases matching TRBD1. The ends lost 7 bases at V and 4 bases at J; junction bases unmatched: 6. The CDR3 is 13 amino acids. Germline values: CDR1 SQVTM, CDR2 ANQGSEA.

This rearrangement joins TRBV15 to TRBJ1-2, with TRBD1 matching over 9 bases. This CDR3 has 15 residues. V lost 3 bases, J lost 6 bases, and 8 bases stayed unmatched. Germline CDR1 is LNHNV and CDR2 is YYDKDF (reference sequence). In DNA, the CDR3 is TGTGCCACCAGCAGGGGGGTGTGGGACAGGGATGGCTACACCTTC. The encoded protein is CATSRGVWDRDGYTF.

V is TRBV9 and J is TRBJ2-7; TRBD2 aligns across 11 bases. Germline loops: CDR1 SGDLS, CDR2 YYNGEE. V shed 3 bases, J shed 4 bases, and the junction held 12 bases outside the gene matches. This CDR3 spans 17 amino acids. The DNA of the CDR3 is TGTGCCAGCAGCGCGAGCCGAGGGACTAGCGGCAGTTACGAGCAGTACTTC. Translation gives CASSASRGTSGSYEQYF.

This chain connects TRBV29-1 to TRBJ1-4; no clear D. Germline CDR1 and CDR2: SQVTM and ANQGSEA. CDR3 length equals 14 residues. V lost 4 bases, J lost 3 bases, and 12 bases lay in between. CDR3 sequence (DNA): TGCAGCGTTGCTATCCGGGTACCTAATGAAAAACTGTTTTTT. Translating gives CSVAIRVPNEKLFF.

The V call is TRBV2, the J call TRBJ2-1; TRBD1 matches 10 bases. With V trimmed by 4 bases and J by 4 bases, 1 base remained unmatched. The CDR3 has 14 residues. CDR1 is SNHLY and CDR2 is FYNNEI in the germline V gene. CDR3 in DNA: TGTGCCAGCAGTGGACAGGGGGCATACAATGAGCAGTTCTTC. Protein product: CASSGQGAYNEQFF.

V gene TRBV10-2 combines with J gene TRBJ1-1; 9 bases map to TRBD1. With 7 bases clipped from V and 3 bases from J, the junction kept 9 bases outside the gene matches. Per the germline V gene, CDR1 is WSHSY and CDR2 is SAAADI. The CDR3 is 15 amino acids. CDR3 bases: TGCGCCAGCACCCCGCGGAGGACAGGGGACACTGAAGCTTTCTTT. Translating gives CASTPRRTGDTEAFF.

The rearrangement links TRBV6-6 to TRBJ2-2; D is uncertain. This CDR3 has 14 amino acids. Trimming shortened V by 2 bases and J by 3 bases, and 7 bases separated the two germline ends. Germline values: CDR1 MNHNY, CDR2 SVGAGI (reference sequence). The CDR3 DNA sequence: TGTGCCAGCAGTTACCCCTTAGACACCGGGGAGCTGTTTTTT. Its translation: CASSYPLDTGELFF.

The genes are TRBV5-1 and TRBJ1-5; 7 bases are a match to TRBD1. Unmatched junction bases numbered 4, after V lost 0 bases and J lost 4 bases. The CDR3 consists of 15 residues. CDR1 SGHRS and CDR2 YFSETQ come from the germline V gene. The CDR3 coding sequence is TGCGCCAGCAGCTTGGGAGGGGGCAGTAATCAGCCCCAGCATTTT. Protein: CASSLGGGSNQPQHF.